This T cell receptor (beta chain) was obtained from a study of human T cells and chemical hapten exposure. In its sample, this clonotype was seen a few times. Documented time point: patch test 1, 2 weeks after DPC sensitization. The treatment: therapeutic diphenylcyclopropenone sensitization with weekly scalp DPC. Blood draws came first, before each patch test. One entry per CDR3 protein, called by TCRdb with MiXCR from the RACE reads. There are about 120,000 distinct CDR3 sequences in the sample; roughly an eighth occur only once, and approximately 0.89% lies in the top ten. The sequencing here drew on whole blood, taken in connection with sensitization to the hapten diphenylcyclopropenone (DPC). This receptor was taken from a young man with alopecia areata. Some clones in this sample may be carry-over from other donors' samples.

The CDR3 reads CASSETTYEQYF. In DNA, the CDR3 is TGTGCCAGCAGCGAAACGACCTACGAGCAGTACTTC. J is TRBJ2-7 and V is TRBV3-1; the D is unclear. The CDR3 extends over 12 amino acids. Trimming removed 5 bases from V and 2 bases from J, with 7 bases in between. Germline V gene data show CDR1 as LGHDT and CDR2 as YNNKEL (reference sequence).